The 14 T cell receptor beta chains below all came from one sample that was sequenced in a study of glioma-infiltrating T cells. The iRepertoire nested amplicon-rescue multiplex PCR amplified TCR alpha and beta CDR3s from RNA. TCRdb re-called the multiplex PCR reads with MiXCR, one entry per CDR3 protein. The data contain about 93,000 distinct CDR3 sequences, roughly 37% of them singletons. Source material: glioma tissue, nonneoplastic brain tissue, or PBMCs (not recorded which). The receptor set was obtained from a human donor with low-grade glioma or glioblastoma, undergoing nonglioma brain surgery, or in good health (not recorded which).

About this clonotype: A junction boundary mismatches the germline segment, possibly from a read error. The chain is built from TRBV6-1 and TRBJ2-3, with TRBD2 as a possible D gene (5 bases). CDR3 length: 16 residues. Germline V lookup: CDR1 MNHNS, CDR2 SASEGT. In DNA, the CDR3 is TGTGCCGGCAGTGAGGCGAATTGGAGGAACACAGATACGCAGTATTTT. It specifies CAGSEANWRNTDTQYF.

Of note for this clonotype: An end of the junction does not agree with germline; a read error may underlie this. The chain is built from TRBV7-2 and TRBJ2-3; unclear D gene. CDR3 length: 15 residues. The germline gives CDR1 SGHTA, CDR2 FQGNSA. The CDR3 DNA follows: TGCGCCAGCAGCCAAGACCACAGAAACACAGATACGCAGTATTTT. It yields the protein CASSQDHRNTDTQYF. Complete variable domain (other parts from reference TRBV7-2 and TRBJ2-3): GAGVSQSPSNKVTEKGKDVELRCDPISGHTALYWYRQSLGQGLEFLIYFQGNSAPDKSGLPSDRFSAERTGGSVSTLTIQRTQQEDSAVYLCASSQDHRNTDTQYFGPGTRLTVL.

This clonotype was found many times. The gene calls are TRBV19 and TRBJ2-5; 9 bases are shared with TRBD1. V was clipped by 6 bases and J by 0 bases; unmatched bases: 5. The CDR3 spans 15 residues. Germline values: CDR1 LNHDA, CDR2 SQIVND (reference sequence). The CDR3: CASRGQGAYQETQYF. Written as DNA, the CDR3 is TGTGCCAGTAGGGGACAGGGAGCGTACCAAGAGACCCAGTACTTC.

This clonotype was seen repeatedly, ten times or more. This chain links TRBV11-2 with TRBJ2-7; 11 bases match TRBD2. The germline gives CDR1 SGHAT, CDR2 FQNNGV. The CDR3 loop spans 15 amino acids. V was clipped by 6 bases and J by 0 bases; unmatched bases: 4. The CDR3 region is CASRRGLADSYEQYF. CDR3 DNA: TGTGCCAGCAGAAGGGGACTAGCGGACTCCTACGAGCAGTACTTC.

The genes are TRBV4-1 and TRBJ2-1; maybe TRBD2 (6 bases). Germline V gene lookup returns CDR1 MGHRA and CDR2 YSYEKL. Trimming pared 4 bases from V and 10 bases from J, leaving 17 bases between. The CDR3 loop spans 14 amino acids. CDR3 amino acids: CASSPKEGPDEQFF. DNA of the CDR3: TGCGCCAGCAGCCCAAAGGAGGGGCCTGACGAGCAGTTCTTC.

This clonotype occurred a few times. This sequence joins TRBV3-1 and TRBJ2-7, with D perhaps TRBD2 (6 bases). The CDR3 sequence is 13 residues long. V lost 5 bases and J 5 bases, leaving 13 bases between the germline ends. Germline V gene lookup returns CDR1 LGHDT and CDR2 YNNKEL (reference sequence). The CDR3 protein is CASSFSGSDEQYF. The CDR3, as DNA: TGTGCCAGCAGCTTTAGCGGTTCGGACGAGCAGTACTTC.

This clonotype was detected many times. The rearrangement uses TRBV20-1 and TRBJ2-3, with unresolved D. Per the germline V gene, CDR1 is DFQATT and CDR2 is SNEGSKA (reference sequence). The CDR3 covers 14 residues. V was pared by 3 bases and J by 1 base, with 11 bases between. The CDR3 is CSASEARGTDTQYF. The CDR3 DNA reads as TGCAGTGCTAGTGAAGCGCGAGGCACAGATACGCAGTATTTT.

On this clonotype itself: A clone one base away is much larger, so this may be a read error. The gene calls are TRBV18 and TRBJ1-5; 10 bases line up with TRBD1. Germline CDR1 is KGHSH and CDR2 is LQKENI. The ends lost 3 bases at V and 6 bases at J; junction bases unmatched: 2. The CDR3 length is 14 residues. The CDR3 sequence: CASSPRQGAQPQHF. CDR3 sequence (DNA): TGTGCCAGCTCACCGAGACAGGGGGCTCAGCCCCAGCATTTT.

This clonotype rates as large (0.1 to 1%). The rearrangement joins TRBV6-5 to TRBJ1-1, with D uncertain. CDR1 and CDR2 (germline): MNHEY, SVGAGI. V was clipped by 0 bases and J by 1 base, with 9 bases between them. The CDR3 runs to 15 residues. The CDR3 reads CASSYSQPQNTEAFF. CDR3 coding DNA: TGTGCCAGCAGTTACTCCCAGCCACAGAACACTGAAGCTTTCTTT.

A note on this clonotype: One end of the junction fails to match germline, which may point to a read error. The V call is TRBV6-6, the J call TRBJ2-3; 8 bases map to TRBD1. The length of the CDR3 is 14 residues. The germline CDR1 and CDR2 sequences are MNHNY and SVGAGI (reference sequence). CDR3 sequence: CASSERTGPDTQCF. Here the CDR3 DNA reads TGCGCCAGCAGTGAGAGGACAGGGCCAGATACGCAGTGTTTT.

This clonotype has at least ten counts. CDR3 bases: TGCGCCAGCAGCCAAGACGGTGGGACTAGCGGGGTCCCAAGCTCCTACGAGCAGTACTTC. As protein: CASSQDGGTSGVPSSYEQYF. The gene calls are TRBV4-1 and TRBJ2-7; 13 bases align to TRBD2. Per the germline V gene, CDR1 is MGHRA and CDR2 is YSYEKL. The CDR3 runs 20 residues. With V trimmed by 0 bases and J by 0 bases, 11 bases remained unmatched.

This clonotype was seen ten or more times. The J gene is TRBJ2-3, the V gene TRBV6-1, with D tentatively TRBD1 (5 bases). Germline V gene sequence: CDR1 MNHNS, CDR2 SASEGT. V was cut by 6 bases and J by 7 bases, with 11 bases left in between. This CDR3 region has 12 residues. The CDR3, as DNA: TGTGCCAGCAGCGAGAACAGGAATACGCAGTATTTT. Protein sequence: CASSENRNTQYF.

Points on this clonotype: The CDR3 ends on some other residue instead of the conserved phenylalanine or tryptophan, so this is likely a read error. No DNA is shown, since the ends of the CDR3 on it are uncertain; the CDR3 is the one TCRdb lists. This chain connects TRBV20-1 to TRBJ1-2; the table's D call TRBD1 went unverified against the DNA. CDR1 and CDR2 from the germline V gene are DFQATT and SNEGSKA (reference sequence). Including both end residues, the CDR3 is 12 amino acids long. CDR3 residues: CSQGQGDYGYTL.

The chain employs TRBV6-5 and TRBJ2-7; 12 bases line up with TRBD1. This CDR3 comprises 15 residues. The germline V gene encodes CDR1 MNHEY and CDR2 SVGAGI. The ends lost 6 bases at V and 6 bases at J; junction bases unmatched: 9. CDR3 nucleotide sequence: TGTGCCAGCAGCCGATCGGGACAGGGGGCCGGCGAGCAGTACTTC. Protein sequence: CASSRSGQGAGEQYF.